This T cell receptor (beta chain) was sequenced for a study of T cell clonotyping in hematopoietic cell transplantation. Study-wide results and limits: Without cell sorting, CD4 versus CD8 contributions remain unresolved. At the given depth, recipient repertoires were over 95% de novo clonotypes. Graft donor and pretransplant recipient Inverse Simpson Index values predicted broader posttransplant TCR diversity. Pathologically expanded recipient clonotypes increased progressively from day 30 to day 180 as diversity fell.

In its sample, this clone was seen once. Its antigen is still unknown. The assay was immunoSEQ multiplex PCR, and TCRdb's table has in-frame clones only and misses some. This repertoire shows 69,000 or so clones, roughly 94% found once; its top ten account for around 1.6%. CDR3 length: 13 residues. The V and J ends lost 6 bases and 1 base respectively, with 9 bases between them. Germline CDR1 is MNHNS and CDR2 is SASEGT. The chain combines TRBV6-1 with TRBJ1-1, with D tentatively TRBD1 (5 bases). The source of this sequence is a man over 45 in good health. Some clones in this sample may be carry-over from other donors' samples. Material: peripheral blood mononuclear cells. The CDR3 coding sequence is TGTGCCAGCAGAGCTCAGGGGAACACTGAAGCTTTCTTT. It encodes CASRAQGNTEAFF.